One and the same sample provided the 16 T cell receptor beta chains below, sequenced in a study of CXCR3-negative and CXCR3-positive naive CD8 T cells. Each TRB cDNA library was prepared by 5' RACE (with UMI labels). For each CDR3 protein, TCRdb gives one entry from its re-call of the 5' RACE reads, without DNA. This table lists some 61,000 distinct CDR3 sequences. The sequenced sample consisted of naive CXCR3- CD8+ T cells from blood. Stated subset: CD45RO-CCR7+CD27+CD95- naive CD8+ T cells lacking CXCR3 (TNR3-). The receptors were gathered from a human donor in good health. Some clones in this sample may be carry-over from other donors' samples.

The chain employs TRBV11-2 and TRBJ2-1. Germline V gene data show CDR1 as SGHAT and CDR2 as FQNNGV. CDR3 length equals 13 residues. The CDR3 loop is CASSLYSYNEQFF.

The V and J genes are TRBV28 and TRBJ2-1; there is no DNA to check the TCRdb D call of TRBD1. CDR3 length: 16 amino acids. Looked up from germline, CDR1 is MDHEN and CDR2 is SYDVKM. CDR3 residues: CASSFRDRDFVNEQFF.

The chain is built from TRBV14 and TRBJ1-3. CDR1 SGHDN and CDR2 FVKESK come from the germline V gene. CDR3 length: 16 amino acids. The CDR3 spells CASSQVGGGTGNTIYF.

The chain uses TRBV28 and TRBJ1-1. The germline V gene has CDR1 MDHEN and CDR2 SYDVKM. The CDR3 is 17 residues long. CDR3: CASSFNPGGREGLEAFF.

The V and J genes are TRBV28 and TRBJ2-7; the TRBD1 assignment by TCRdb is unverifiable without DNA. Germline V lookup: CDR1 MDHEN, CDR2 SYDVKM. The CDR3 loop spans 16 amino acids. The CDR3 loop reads CASRPYKAGAPYEQYF.

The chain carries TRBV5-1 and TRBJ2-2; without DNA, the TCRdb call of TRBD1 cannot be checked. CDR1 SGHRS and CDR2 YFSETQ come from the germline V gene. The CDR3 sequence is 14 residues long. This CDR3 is CASSRTGNTGELFF.

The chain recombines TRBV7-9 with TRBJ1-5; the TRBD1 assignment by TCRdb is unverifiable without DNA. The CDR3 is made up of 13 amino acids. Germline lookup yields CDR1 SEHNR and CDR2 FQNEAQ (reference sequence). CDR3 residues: CASSSGQYQPQHF.

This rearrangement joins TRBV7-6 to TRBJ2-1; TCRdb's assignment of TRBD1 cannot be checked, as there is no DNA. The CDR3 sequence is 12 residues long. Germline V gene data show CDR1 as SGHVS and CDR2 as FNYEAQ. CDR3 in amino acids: CASSSSGGYLFF. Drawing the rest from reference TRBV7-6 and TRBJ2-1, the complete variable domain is GAGVSQSPRYKVTKRGQDVALRCDPISGHVSLYWYRQALGQGPEFLTYFNYEAQQDKSGLPNDRFSAERPEGSISTLTIQRTEQRDSAMYRCASSSSGGYLFFGPGTRLTVL.

The CDR3 spells CASSLYAVGTGGGVEAFF. The chain is built from TRBV7-2 and TRBJ1-1; TCRdb returns TRBD1, unconfirmable since there is no DNA. The CDR3 contains 18 residues. Germline V CDR1 and CDR2: SGHTA, FQGNSA.

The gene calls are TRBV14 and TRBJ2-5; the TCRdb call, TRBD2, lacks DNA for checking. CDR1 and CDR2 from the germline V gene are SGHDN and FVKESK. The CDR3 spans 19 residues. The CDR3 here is CASSQRGFGQLVSQETQYF.

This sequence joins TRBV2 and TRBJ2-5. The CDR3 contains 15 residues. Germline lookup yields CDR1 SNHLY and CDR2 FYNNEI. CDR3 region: CASGALGTYQETQYF. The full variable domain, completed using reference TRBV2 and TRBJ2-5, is EPEVTQTPSHQVTQMGQEVILRCVPISNHLYFYWYRQILGQKVEFLVSFYNNEISEKSEIFDDQFSVERPDGSNFTLKIRSTKLEDSAMYFCASGALGTYQETQYFGPGTRLLVL.

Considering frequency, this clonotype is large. The CDR3 sequence: CSVWTSGTTSYEQYF. V is TRBV29-1 and J is TRBJ2-7; TCRdb's D call, TRBD2, is unchecked because there is no DNA. CDR1 SQVTM and CDR2 ANQGSEA come from the germline V gene. The CDR3 is 15 residues long.

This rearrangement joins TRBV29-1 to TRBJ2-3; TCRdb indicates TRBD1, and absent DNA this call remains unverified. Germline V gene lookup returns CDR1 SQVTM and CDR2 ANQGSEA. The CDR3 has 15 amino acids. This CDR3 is CSVEIDRGAGDTQYF.

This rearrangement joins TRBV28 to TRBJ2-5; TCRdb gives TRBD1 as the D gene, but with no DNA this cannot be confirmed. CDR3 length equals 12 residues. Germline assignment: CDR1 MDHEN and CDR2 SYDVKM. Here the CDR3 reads CASSPPLETQYF.

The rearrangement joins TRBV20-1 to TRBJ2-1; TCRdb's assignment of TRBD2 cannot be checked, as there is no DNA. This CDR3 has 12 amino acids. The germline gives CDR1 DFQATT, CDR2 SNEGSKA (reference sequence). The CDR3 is CRASGSYNEQFF.

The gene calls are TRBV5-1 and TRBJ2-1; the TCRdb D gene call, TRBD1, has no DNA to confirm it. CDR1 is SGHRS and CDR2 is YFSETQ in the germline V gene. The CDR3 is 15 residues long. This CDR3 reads CASSSGTGLVAEQFF.